Given below is one T cell receptor beta chain in context. These data originate in a study of blood T cell repertoires in COVID-19. Study at large: Sources were T cells, B-cell-depleted T cells, or PBMCs; the material itself was cDNA or gDNA.

Germline V gene data show CDR1 as LGHDT and CDR2 as YNNKEL (reference sequence). The CDR3 length is 15 residues. With V trimmed by 4 bases and J by 1 base, 1 base remained unmatched. Only in-frame clones appear in the TCRdb table, and some are missing; sequencing was by immunoSEQ multiplex PCR. The sample includes 200,000 to 250,000 clones, just over 85% of them seen just once. The sequenced sample was peripheral blood. The chain is built from TRBV3-1 (or the pseudogene TRBV3-2) and TRBJ2-5; 12 bases are shared with TRBD2. This clonotype was sampled from a man aged 18 to 35 with active or convalescent COVID-19. CDR3 DNA sequence: TGTGCCAGCAGCCTGACTAGCGGGAGCCAAGAGACCCAGTACTTC. It translates to CASSLTSGSQETQYF.